The 26 T cell receptor beta chains below all came from one sample that was sequenced in a study of CD8 T cells in ankylosing spondylitis (dated by TCRdb to about 2017). The paper as a whole reports these results and caveats: A TCR beta motif made up of several highly homologous amino acid variants appeared to be characteristic of blood from ankylosing spondylitis patients.

The method was 5' RACE. The data were produced on an Illumina HiSeq 2500. TCRdb handled the public reads itself, with Q25 trimming in fastp and clone calling in MiXCR, and kept productive beta chains. Rows with one shared CDR3 protein collapse into an entry with the most common genes and DNA. The sample table holds roughly 450,000 distinct CDR3 sequences, of which roughly a quarter were seen once. 0.75% to 0.9% of the sample is held by the ten biggest clonotypes. What these receptors recognize is not known. The sequencing sample was made of blood, either unsorted or a sorted T cell fraction (not recorded which). Receptors originate from a male donor with ankylosing spondylitis.

The chain recombines TRBV7-9 with TRBJ1-4; TRBD1 matches 7 bases. Germline V gene lookup returns CDR1 SEHNR and CDR2 FQNEAQ (reference sequence). The CDR3 consists of 15 residues. Germline trimming cut 5 bases from V and 7 bases from J; bases unmatched to any gene: 10. The CDR3: CASSKRQGSFEKLFF. As DNA, the CDR3 is TGTGCCAGCAGCAAAAGACAGGGAAGTTTTGAAAAACTGTTTTTT.

Here the CDR3 DNA reads TGCGCCAGCAGCTTGGTGTCGGGAGCGGGCGGGGAGCTGTTTTTT. This encodes CASSLVSGAGGELFF. The chain couples TRBV5-1 to TRBJ2-2; possible D gene TRBD2, 6 bases. Trimming cost V 0 bases and J 7 bases, with 13 bases left between them. The CDR3 covers 15 residues. The germline CDR1 and CDR2 sequences are SGHRS and YFSETQ.

This clonotype has more than one count but fewer than ten. The V and J genes are TRBV6-1 and TRBJ2-1, with TRBD2 identical over 8 bases. Germline CDR1 and CDR2: MNHNS and SASEGT. The CDR3 is 13 amino acids. After removal of 8 bases from V and 10 bases from J, the junction contained 10 bases not matched to a gene. The CDR3 DNA sequence: TGTGCCAGCTGGAATCTAGCGGGTCACGAGCAGTTCTTC. Residues: CASWNLAGHEQFF.

This clonotype came up a few times. DNA for the CDR3: TGTGCCAGCAGCGTAGCAACCTGGGGGGTCGAGCAGTACTTC. Its protein is CASSVATWGVEQYF. V usage is TRBV9 and J usage is TRBJ2-7; D possibly corresponds to TRBD2 (6 bases). Trimming cost V 0 bases and J 6 bases, with 13 bases left between them. CDR3 length: 14 residues. CDR1 and CDR2 from the germline V gene are SGDLS and YYNGEE.

V gene TRBV7-2 combines with J gene TRBJ1-5; 8 bases are shared with TRBD1. After removal of 6 bases from V and 3 bases from J, the junction contained 4 bases not matched to a gene. Germline V gives CDR1 SGHTA, CDR2 FQGNSA. The CDR3 runs 14 residues. CDR3 sequence reads: CASRAGGDNQPQHF. CDR3 DNA sequence: TGTGCCAGCAGGGCAGGGGGCGACAATCAGCCCCAGCATTTT.

The V and J genes are TRBV7-9 and TRBJ1-1, with D tentatively TRBD1 (5 bases). V lost 7 bases and J 1 base, leaving 16 bases between the germline ends. CDR3 length equals 15 residues. Per the germline V gene, CDR1 is SEHNR and CDR2 is FQNEAQ (reference sequence). The CDR3 sequence: CASMRDPIPNTEAFF. CDR3 in DNA: TGTGCCAGCATGAGGGACCCAATCCCGAACACTGAAGCTTTCTTT.

This clonotype was detected a few times. The chain joins TRBV4-1 to TRBJ1-2, with D maybe TRBD1 (5 bases). V lost 3 bases, J lost 4 bases, and 12 bases lay in between. The CDR3 is 14 amino acids. CDR1 is MGHRA and CDR2 is YSYEKL in the germline V gene. CDR3 DNA: TGCGCCAGCAGCCAGTTCGGGACCGCCTATGGCTACACCTTC. This sequence encodes CASSQFGTAYGYTF.

The chain joins TRBV7-8 to TRBJ2-7; 7 bases align to TRBD1. Unmatched junction bases numbered 7, after V lost 0 bases and J lost 2 bases. CDR3 size: 16 residues. The germline V gene encodes CDR1 SGHVS and CDR2 FQNEAQ. CDR3 in DNA: TGTGCCAGCAGCTTAGCGAGGGACAGCGGAACCTACGAGCAGTACTTC. As protein: CASSLARDSGTYEQYF.

The V gene is TRBV3-1, the J gene TRBJ1-1, with D possibly matching TRBD1 (5 bases). CDR1 is LGHDT and CDR2 is YNNKEL in the germline V gene (reference sequence). Trimming took 3 bases from V and 5 from J, leaving 16 bases between them. The CDR3 consists of 15 residues. Here the CDR3 reads CASSHEGGGWTEAFF. CDR3 bases: TGTGCCAGCAGCCACGAGGGCGGGGGTTGGACTGAAGCTTTCTTT.

This clonotype was counted only a few times. J is TRBJ1-5 and V is TRBV2, with 9 bases identical to TRBD1. The germline gives CDR1 SNHLY, CDR2 FYNNEI. This CDR3 has 14 amino acids. V shed 3 bases and J 6 bases; nucleotides not matched to a gene: 3. For the CDR3, the DNA is TGTGCCAGCAGTGAGGACAGGGGAACTCAGCCCCAGCATTTT. The encoded protein is CASSEDRGTQPQHF.

This clonotype was seen more than once but under ten times. The rearrangement links TRBV10-2 to TRBJ2-1; D call uncertain. V dropped 2 bases and J dropped 6 bases, with 17 bases sitting between them. Per germline, CDR1 WSHSY and CDR2 SAAADI. The CDR3 totals 16 residues. The CDR3 reads CASSEKGPGSRNEQFF. For the CDR3, the DNA is TGCGCCAGCAGTGAGAAGGGCCCAGGAAGCCGCAATGAGCAGTTCTTC.

This chain connects TRBV20-1 to TRBJ2-1; D might be TRBD2 (6 bases). Germline loops: CDR1 DFQATT, CDR2 SNEGSKA (reference sequence). There are 16 residues in the CDR3. Trimming removed 7 bases from V and 1 base from J, with 20 bases in between. CDR3 DNA sequence: TGCAGTGTAACGCTAGCGATAGCGGCGTCCTACAATGAGCAGTTCTTC. Its protein is CSVTLAIAASYNEQFF.

This chain joins TRBV20-1 and TRBJ1-1, with D unclear. Germline assignment: CDR1 DFQATT and CDR2 SNEGSKA (reference sequence). The CDR3 is made up of 14 amino acids. Between the trimmed V and J ends, which lost 3 bases and 5 bases, there was a span of 16 bases. The CDR3 loop reads CSASGTIGRTEAFF. DNA for the CDR3: TGCAGTGCTAGCGGAACAATCGGGAGGACTGAAGCTTTCTTT.

The J gene is TRBJ2-3, the V gene TRBV12-3 or TRBV12-4; D remains ambiguous. CDR3 length: 13 amino acids. The germline V and J ends were trimmed by 6 bases and 4 bases, with 11 bases remaining between them. The CDR3 bases are TGTGCCAGCAGCATCAGTGGATCAGATACGCAGTATTTT. This codes for CASSISGSDTQYF.

V is TRBV11-1 and J is TRBJ1-1, with a possible D match to TRBD1 (5 bases). V lost 9 bases and J 13 bases, leaving 42 bases between the germline ends. Germline CDR1 and CDR2: SGHAT and FQDESV (reference sequence). The CDR3 is made up of 19 amino acids. CDR3 coding DNA: TGTGCCAGTACGACCAGTACCTACAACCGGGGCTTACGCAGGAACCAGGTTTTCTTT. This sequence encodes CASTTSTYNRGLRRNQVFF.

The J gene is TRBJ2-7, the V gene TRBV11-2; 11 nucleotides agree with TRBD2. The CDR3 sequence is 15 residues long. Looked up from germline, CDR1 is SGHAT and CDR2 is FQNNGV. V was clipped by 5 bases and J by 7 bases; unmatched bases: 10. CDR3 bases: TGTGCCAGCAGCCCACGACTAGCGGGATGGGGGGAGCAGTACTTC. It translates to CASSPRLAGWGEQYF.

This clonotype was counted ten times or more. The chain links TRBV20-1 to TRBJ1-1; D not resolved. V gave up 6 bases and J gave up 0 bases, with 11 bases separating them. There are 13 residues in the CDR3. Germline V gene sequence: CDR1 DFQATT, CDR2 SNEGSKA (reference sequence). CDR3 residues: CSALGVMNTEAFF. The CDR3, as DNA: TGCAGTGCCCTTGGAGTCATGAACACTGAAGCTTTCTTT.

This chain joins TRBV15 and TRBJ1-5; maybe TRBD1 (5 bases). CDR1 is LNHNV, CDR2 YYDKDF, per germline (reference sequence). The V and J ends lost 0 bases and 1 base respectively, with 13 bases between them. CDR3 length: 17 residues. The CDR3 reads CATSRDRRSGSNQPQHF. In DNA form, the CDR3 reads TGTGCCACCAGCAGAGATCGAAGATCAGGGAGCAATCAGCCCCAGCATTTT.

The DNA for the CDR3 is TGTGCCAGCAGTGATGGCTACGGCTACACCTTC. This codes for CASSDGYGYTF. The chain combines TRBV2 with TRBJ1-2; D call uncertain. The CDR3 sequence is 11 residues long. The germline V gene encodes CDR1 SNHLY and CDR2 FYNNEI. Deletions cut 3 bases from V and 8 bases from J, with 7 bases between.

V usage is TRBV5-5 and J usage is TRBJ1-1; tentative D call: TRBD1 (6 bases). The CDR3 length is 15 residues. V gave up 4 bases and J gave up 3 bases, with 16 bases separating them. The germline CDR1 and CDR2 sequences are SGHKS and YYEKEE (reference sequence). The CDR3 nucleotides read TGTGCCAGCAGCCCCTTAGGACAGCAGGACACTGAAGCTTTCTTT. Its translation is CASSPLGQQDTEAFF.

For the CDR3, the DNA is TGTGCCAGCAGCTTAGTTCAAACAGTCCTCAGGGAGGAGACCCAGTACTTC. It codes for CASSLVQTVLREETQYF. The chain links TRBV11-2 to TRBJ2-5; D may be TRBD1 or TRBD2 (5 bases each). The CDR3 consists of 17 residues. Trimming shortened V by 1 base and J by 5 bases, and 20 bases separated the two germline ends. Germline CDR1 SGHAT, CDR2 FQNNGV.

This clonotype occurred a few times. The rearrangement uses TRBV4-1 and TRBJ1-6, with 8 bases fitting TRBD1. With V trimmed by 4 bases and J by 10 bases, 3 bases remained unmatched. The CDR3 runs 13 residues. Germline CDR1 and CDR2: MGHRA and YSYEKL. The CDR3 DNA sequence: TGCGCCAGCAGCCGACAGGGGAGCTCACCCCTCCACTTT. Protein sequence: CASSRQGSSPLHF.

This rearrangement joins TRBV7-9 to TRBJ1-6; weak D call: TRBD1 (5 bases). Germline lookup yields CDR1 SEHNR and CDR2 FQNEAQ (reference sequence). This CDR3 spans 14 amino acids. V lost 1 base to trimming and J lost 10 bases, with 11 bases between them. CDR3 sequence reads: CASSLGRDRSPLHF. In nucleotides, the CDR3 is TGTGCCAGCAGCTTAGGCAGGGATCGGTCACCCCTCCACTTT.

In this sample, this clonotype turned up a few times. The chain has TRBV5-5 and TRBJ2-3; D is uncertain. The CDR3 length is 15 residues. V lost 4 bases, J lost 1 base, and 13 bases lay in between. CDR1 is SGHKS, CDR2 YYEKEE, per germline (reference sequence). CDR3 amino acids: CASSPPPTGTDTQYF. CDR3 in DNA: TGTGCCAGCAGCCCACCACCCACGGGCACAGATACGCAGTATTTT.

The CDR3 here is CSARPGTSARHEQFF. In DNA form, the CDR3 reads TGCAGTGCTAGACCCGGGACTAGCGCGAGGCATGAGCAGTTCTTC. The genes are TRBV20-1 and TRBJ2-1; TRBD2 agrees at 10 bases. Germline lookup yields CDR1 DFQATT and CDR2 SNEGSKA (reference sequence). The CDR3 consists of 15 residues. Trimming cost V 2 bases and J 8 bases; bases outside gene matches: 9.

This clonotype was counted a few times. CDR3: CASTNSYGYTF. CDR3 sequence (DNA): TGTGCCAGCACCAATAGCTATGGCTACACCTTC. J is TRBJ1-2 and V is TRBV3-1; no clear D. The CDR3 totals 11 residues. Per germline, CDR1 LGHDT and CDR2 YNNKEL (reference sequence). The germline V and J ends were trimmed by 7 bases and 4 bases, with 7 bases remaining between them.